What follows are 25 T cell receptor beta chains derived from one specimen sequenced in a study of early T cells in non-severe SARS-CoV-2 infection. TCRdb independently ran MiXCR on the 5' RACE reads; one entry per CDR3 protein. The data contain about 30,000 distinct CDR3 sequences, roughly 4.9% of them seen just once; the ten biggest clones take up 3.5%. Sequencing was carried out using whole blood. These receptor sequences come from an adult who was a healthcare worker with PCR-confirmed SARS-CoV-2 infection or an uninfected control (not recorded which).

This chain links TRBV28 with TRBJ1-4; D might be TRBD1 (5 bases). The CDR3 runs to 14 residues. Trimming pared 7 bases from V and 8 bases from J, leaving 17 bases between. Per the germline V gene, CDR1 is MDHEN and CDR2 is SYDVKM. The CDR3: CASIRGGSSEKLFF. DNA of the CDR3: TGTGCCAGCATCCGCGGGGGGAGTAGCGAAAAACTGTTTTTT.

This clonotype was detected only a few times. In DNA form, the CDR3 reads TGCGCCAGCAGATCCGATCCGGGACTCTCTACAGATACGCAGTATTTT. Encoded protein: CASRSDPGLSTDTQYF. The genes are TRBV5-1 and TRBJ2-3, with a possible D match to TRBD2 (6 bases). The V gene lost 5 bases and the J gene lost 3 bases, with 19 bases spanning the gap. Germline assignment: CDR1 SGHRS and CDR2 YFSETQ. This CDR3 contains 16 residues.

The chain is built from TRBV28 and TRBJ2-5; no firm D call. Germline V lookup: CDR1 MDHEN, CDR2 SYDVKM. There are 14 residues in the CDR3. The V and J ends lost 1 base and 1 base respectively, with 7 bases between them. Written as DNA, the CDR3 is TGTGCCAGCAGTTTATCCCAGATCCAAGAGACCCAGTACTTC. It specifies CASSLSQIQETQYF.

This clonotype was recorded many times. The V and J genes are TRBV25-1 and TRBJ1-1; no reliable D call. The germline CDR1 and CDR2 sequences are MGHDK and SYGVNS. V dropped 3 bases and J dropped 6 bases, with 11 bases sitting between them. The CDR3 is made up of 13 amino acids. This CDR3 reads CASSDDWWAEAFF. In nucleotides, the CDR3 is TGTGCCAGCAGTGATGACTGGTGGGCTGAAGCTTTCTTT.

Many counts were recorded for this clonotype. The chain is built from TRBV18 and TRBJ1-1; D remains ambiguous. Germline V CDR1 and CDR2: KGHSH, LQKENI. The CDR3 extends over 15 amino acids. V was cut by 6 bases and J by 3 bases, with 17 bases left in between. The CDR3 bases are TGTGCCAGCTCTCCGGAGCCCCGGGTGCACACTGAAGCTTTCTTT. It codes for CASSPEPRVHTEAFF.

This clonotype was counted many times. The chain recombines TRBV7-2 with TRBJ2-3, with 8 bases fitting TRBD2. Germline CDR1 reads SGHTA; CDR2 reads FQGNSA. This CDR3 comprises 16 residues. Losses at the gene ends were 1 base for V and 4 bases for J; bases not matched to a gene: 7. CDR3 sequence: CASSLVVGRAPDTQYF. CDR3 bases: TGTGCCAGCAGCTTAGTTGTCGGGAGGGCTCCAGATACGCAGTATTTT. The full variable domain, rest sourced from reference TRBV7-2 and TRBJ2-3, is GAGVSQSPSNKVTEKGKDVELRCDPISGHTALYWYRQSLGQGLEFLIYFQGNSAPDKSGLPSDRFSAERTGGSVSTLTIQRTQQEDSAVYLCASSLVVGRAPDTQYFGPGTRLTVL.

This clonotype was counted many times. This rearrangement joins TRBV7-9 to TRBJ1-5, with D unresolved. Germline CDR1 is SEHNR and CDR2 is FQNEAQ (reference sequence). V gave up 5 bases and J gave up 5 bases, with 7 bases separating them. The CDR3 contains 12 residues. As DNA, the CDR3 is TGTGCCAGCAGCCGCGGGGATCAGCCCCAGCATTTT. Translating gives CASSRGDQPQHF.

In its sample, this clonotype was seen a few times. The chain is built from TRBV6-5 and TRBJ2-1; D gene unclear. The V end was cut by 0 bases, the J end by 7 bases, with 7 bases between. The CDR3 has 13 residues. Germline CDR1 MNHEY, CDR2 SVGAGI. CDR3 in DNA: TGTGCCAGCAGTTACTCGTCAGCAAATGAGCAGTTCTTC. It yields the protein CASSYSSANEQFF.

At least ten counts were recorded for this clonotype. V is TRBV6-5 and J is TRBJ2-1; D is unresolved. Trimming removed 5 bases at V and 5 bases at J, with 7 bases between. The CDR3 covers 12 residues. The V gene's germline CDR1 is MNHEY and CDR2 SVGAGI. In DNA form, the CDR3 reads TGTGCCAGCAGTACGAACAACAATGAGCAGTTCTTC. Protein: CASSTNNNEQFF.

This chain uses TRBV20-1 with TRBJ2-3; D possibly corresponds to TRBD1 (6 bases). The CDR3 has 14 amino acids. The V end lost 8 bases, the J end lost 2 bases, and 17 bases lay between the germline ends. Germline V gene sequence: CDR1 DFQATT, CDR2 SNEGSKA (reference sequence). The DNA of the CDR3 is TGCAGTACCCTGGAACAGGGCTACACAGATACGCAGTATTTT. It is translated as CSTLEQGYTDTQYF.

V usage is TRBV7-9 and J usage is TRBJ2-1; a weak D match, TRBD2 (5 bases). Trimming shortened V by 1 base and J by 6 bases, and 7 bases separated the two germline ends. The germline V gene has CDR1 SEHNR and CDR2 FQNEAQ (reference sequence). The CDR3 runs to 13 residues. The CDR3 DNA follows: TGTGCCAGCAGCTTAGGGACTCCCAATGAGCAGTTCTTC. This codes for CASSLGTPNEQFF.

The sample holds many counts of this clonotype. The chain has TRBV5-1 and TRBJ2-3; TRBD1 aligns across 9 bases. With 4 bases clipped from V and 3 bases from J, the junction kept 6 bases outside the gene matches. The length of the CDR3 is 15 residues. Per germline, CDR1 SGHRS and CDR2 YFSETQ. The CDR3 here is CASSRFGQGTDTQYF. Here the CDR3 DNA reads TGCGCCAGCAGCCGATTCGGACAGGGGACAGATACGCAGTATTTT.

This clonotype was seen a handful of times. The rearrangement joins TRBV28 to TRBJ2-1; TRBD1 agrees at 7 bases. The CDR3 runs 16 residues. With 2 bases clipped from V and 0 bases from J, the junction kept 4 bases outside the gene matches. Germline CDR1 is MDHEN and CDR2 is SYDVKM. The DNA for the CDR3 is TGTGCCAGCAGTTTAGTACAGGGGAGCTCCTACAATGAGCAGTTCTTC. Translation: CASSLVQGSSYNEQFF.

This clonotype was recorded at least ten times. The J gene is TRBJ2-7, the V gene TRBV7-2; TRBD2 is a possible D gene (7 bases). Germline V lookup: CDR1 SGHTA, CDR2 FQGNSA. The CDR3 is 16 residues long. Trimming shortened V by 4 bases and J by 3 bases, and 19 bases separated the two germline ends. The CDR3: CASSSGGAVKVYEQYF. CDR3 bases: TGTGCCAGCAGCTCTGGGGGGGCAGTCAAGGTCTACGAGCAGTACTTC.

In this sample, this clonotype turned up a few times. The chain links TRBV7-6 to TRBJ2-1; 7 nucleotides agree with TRBD2. The CDR3 is 13 residues long. The germline CDR1 and CDR2 sequences are SGHVS and FNYEAQ. V gave up 3 bases and J gave up 5 bases; unmatched junction bases: 1. CDR3: CASSFGTNNEQFF. CDR3 coding DNA: TGTGCCAGCAGCTTCGGGACTAACAATGAGCAGTTCTTC.

In this sample, this clonotype turned up a few times. The gene calls are TRBV7-2 and TRBJ2-2; D is ambiguous. Trimming removed 2 bases at V and 0 bases at J, with 10 bases between. Germline lookup yields CDR1 SGHTA and CDR2 FQGNSA. The CDR3 is made up of 16 amino acids. The CDR3, as DNA: TGTGCCAGCAGCTTAAGTGTCAGCTCGAACACCGGGGAGCTGTTTTTT. Protein: CASSLSVSSNTGELFF.

This clonotype was detected many times. V gene TRBV2 combines with J gene TRBJ1-5; D perhaps matches TRBD1 (6 bases). V was shortened by 5 bases and J by 1 base, with 12 bases between the two germline ends. Germline-derived CDR1 and CDR2 are SNHLY and FYNNEI. This CDR3 has 15 residues. This chain's CDR3 is CASSLQGESNQPQHF. CDR3 in DNA: TGTGCCAGCAGTCTACAGGGTGAGAGCAATCAGCCCCAGCATTTT. The full variable domain, its missing parts supplied by reference TRBV2 and TRBJ1-5, is EPEVTQTPSHQVTQMGQEVILRCVPISNHLYFYWYRQILGQKVEFLVSFYNNEISEKSEIFDDQFSVERPDGSNFTLKIRSTKLEDSAMYFCASSLQGESNQPQHFGDGTRLSIL.

This clonotype was picked up a small number of times. The chain is built from TRBV20-1 and TRBJ2-7, with TRBD2 matching over 11 bases. With 5 bases clipped from V and 4 bases from J, the junction kept 7 bases outside the gene matches. The CDR3 extends over 14 amino acids. The germline V gene has CDR1 DFQATT and CDR2 SNEGSKA (reference sequence). This CDR3 is CSALSGTSGYEQYF. The CDR3 bases are TGCAGTGCTCTATCCGGGACTAGCGGTTACGAGCAGTACTTC.

This clonotype showed up just a few times. The J gene is TRBJ2-1, the V gene TRBV5-1; 11 nucleotides match TRBD1. The CDR3 is 15 residues long. J lost 7 bases, V lost 4 bases, and 7 bases had no gene match. The V gene's germline CDR1 is SGHRS and CDR2 YFSETQ. The CDR3 nucleotides are TGCGCCAGCAGCCCCCCGGGACAGGGGGTAAATGAGCAGTTCTTC. The encoded protein is CASSPPGQGVNEQFF.

This clonotype came up many times. V usage is TRBV7-3 and J usage is TRBJ2-1; 13 bases align to TRBD2. Germline V CDR1 and CDR2: SGHTA, FQGTGA. The CDR3 is 15 amino acids. The V gene end was trimmed by 2 bases and the J gene end by 9 bases; junction bases not matched to a gene: 4. The CDR3 sequence is CASSLGLAGAAEQFF. CDR3 in DNA: TGTGCCAGCAGCTTAGGACTAGCGGGAGCGGCTGAGCAGTTCTTC.

This clonotype was picked up a small number of times. The genes are TRBV25-1 and TRBJ2-7; TRBD2 might be the D (5 bases). Germline CDR1 reads MGHDK; CDR2 reads SYGVNS. The ends were cut back, 3 bases at V and 6 bases at J, with 12 bases in the middle. This CDR3 is 13 amino acids long. The CDR3 loop reads CASSEASAGEQYF. CDR3 nucleotide sequence: TGTGCCAGCAGTGAGGCGTCCGCGGGCGAGCAGTACTTC.

This rearrangement joins TRBV9 to TRBJ2-1; 10 bases match TRBD2. This CDR3 spans 19 amino acids. The junction had 17 bases not matched to a gene; V was cut back by 4 bases and J by 4 bases. Per the germline V gene, CDR1 is SGDLS and CDR2 is YYNGEE. The CDR3 coding sequence is TGTGCCAGCAGCCCAGAAGGGCTAGCGGGAGCCTATCCTTACAATGAGCAGTTCTTC. Translating it yields CASSPEGLAGAYPYNEQFF.

The CDR3 loop is CASSLLQGNQPQHF. The CDR3 coding sequence is TGTGCCAGCTCCTTATTGCAGGGCAATCAGCCCCAGCATTTT. The chain has TRBV6-5 and TRBJ1-5, with D unclear. Deletions cut 8 bases from V and 2 bases from J, with 13 bases between. The CDR3 is 14 amino acids. Per germline, CDR1 MNHEY and CDR2 SVGAGI.

This clonotype was seen many times. The chain couples TRBV29-1 to TRBJ2-1; weak D call: TRBD1 (5 bases). The V and J ends lost 3 bases and 9 bases respectively, with 12 bases between them. The CDR3 totals 12 residues. Per germline, CDR1 SQVTM and CDR2 ANQGSEA. The CDR3 loop is CSVDRVVGEQFF. DNA of the CDR3: TGCAGCGTTGACAGGGTGGTCGGTGAGCAGTTCTTC.

This clonotype was seen repeatedly, ten times or more. The chain has TRBV11-2 and TRBJ2-2; 8 bases are a match to TRBD1. CDR3 length: 15 residues. CDR1 SGHAT and CDR2 FQNNGV come from the germline V gene. After removal of 3 bases from V and 2 bases from J, the junction contained 2 bases not matched to a gene. The CDR3 bases are TGTGCCAGCAGCTTGGACAGGGCAAACACCGGGGAGCTGTTTTTT. Translated, it gives CASSLDRANTGELFF.